This TCR beta chain was identified during a study of T-cell memory formation after mild COVID-19. Study-wide background: For the most part, TCR clusters were specific to one donor.

This CDR3 comprises 15 residues. Germline V gene data show CDR1 as SGDLS and CDR2 as YYNGEE. The trim removed 4 bases at V and 1 base at J, leaving 7 bases unmatched. Study results and limitations: SARS-CoV-2 specificity of second-wave clones peaking day 37 was unconfirmed. Contracting clones from day 15 to 85 had balanced CD4/CD8; later expanders favoured CD4+.

For this clonotype: Its antigen is currently unknown.

TCRdb ran MiXCR on the 5' RACE reads and lists one entry per CDR3 protein. Seen here are hundreds of thousands of distinct CDR3 sequences, approximately 15% observed once, and the top ten hold 20% to 25%. The chain links TRBV9 to TRBJ2-5; 7 bases map to TRBD1. The material sequenced was PBMCs or a T cell subset sorted from them (not recorded which). This sequence originates from a man in his late teens or twenties who had mild COVID-19 (a few samples of this study predate the infection). Cell type and time point are not known. The DNA for the CDR3 is TGTGCCAGCAGCCCGGGACAGACCTTCCAAGAGACCCAGTACTTC. Encoded protein: CASSPGQTFQETQYF.